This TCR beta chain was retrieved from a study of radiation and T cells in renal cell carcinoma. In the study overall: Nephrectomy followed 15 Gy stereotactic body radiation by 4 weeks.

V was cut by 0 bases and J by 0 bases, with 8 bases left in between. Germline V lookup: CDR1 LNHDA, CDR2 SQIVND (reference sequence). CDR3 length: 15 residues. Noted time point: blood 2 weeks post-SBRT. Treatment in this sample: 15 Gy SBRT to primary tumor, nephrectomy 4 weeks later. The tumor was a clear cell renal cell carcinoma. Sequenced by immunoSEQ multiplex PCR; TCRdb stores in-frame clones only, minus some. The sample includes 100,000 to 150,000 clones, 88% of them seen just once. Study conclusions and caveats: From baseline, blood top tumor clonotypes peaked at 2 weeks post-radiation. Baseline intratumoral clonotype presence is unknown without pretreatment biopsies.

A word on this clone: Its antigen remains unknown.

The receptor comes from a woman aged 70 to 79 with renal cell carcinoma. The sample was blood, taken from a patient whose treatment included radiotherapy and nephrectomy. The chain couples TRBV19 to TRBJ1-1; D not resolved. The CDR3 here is CASSIDQSLNTEAFF. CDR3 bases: TGTGCCAGTAGTATAGACCAGTCCTTGAACACTGAAGCTTTCTTT.